This T cell receptor (beta chain) was captured in a study of blood T cell repertoires in COVID-19. Study details: Both acute and convalescent COVID-19 samples were obtained from the United States, Italy and Spain.

In the original workflow: Counts of nucleated cells, estimated from reference gene primer amplification, were obtained. The protocol was immunoSEQ multiplex PCR, while the TCRdb copy is restricted to in-frame clones and leaves out a portion. V and J calls and clone size are those listed in that table; D and trimming were worked out from the DNA. The repertoire includes around 26,000 clones, around 90% of them detected once, and 8% to 10% sits in the top ten. Germline CDR1 is SQVTM and CDR2 is ANQGSEA. Trimming left V 6 bases short and J 4 bases short, with 8 bases between. CDR3 length: 11 amino acids.

This chain uses TRBV29-1 with TRBJ2-3; perhaps TRBD2 as D (6 bases). The sequenced sample was peripheral blood. This sequence originates from a human donor with active COVID-19. The donor label of this sample is uncertain. CDR3 in DNA: TGCAGCGTGACGGGGGCAGATACGCAGTATTTT. Protein product: CSVTGADTQYF.